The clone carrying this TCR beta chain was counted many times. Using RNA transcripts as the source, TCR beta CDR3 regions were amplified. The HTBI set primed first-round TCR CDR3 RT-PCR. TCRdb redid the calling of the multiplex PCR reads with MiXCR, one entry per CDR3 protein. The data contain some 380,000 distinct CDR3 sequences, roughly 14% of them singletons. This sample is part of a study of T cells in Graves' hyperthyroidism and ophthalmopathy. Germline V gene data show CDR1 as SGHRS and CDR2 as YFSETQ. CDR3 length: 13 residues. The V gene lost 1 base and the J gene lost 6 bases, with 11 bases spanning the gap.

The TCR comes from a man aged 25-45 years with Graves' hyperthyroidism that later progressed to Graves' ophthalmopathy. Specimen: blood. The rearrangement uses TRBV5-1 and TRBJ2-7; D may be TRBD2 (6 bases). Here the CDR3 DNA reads TGCGCCAGCAGCTTGTGGGAGGCCCGCGAGCAGTACTTC. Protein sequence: CASSLWEAREQYF.